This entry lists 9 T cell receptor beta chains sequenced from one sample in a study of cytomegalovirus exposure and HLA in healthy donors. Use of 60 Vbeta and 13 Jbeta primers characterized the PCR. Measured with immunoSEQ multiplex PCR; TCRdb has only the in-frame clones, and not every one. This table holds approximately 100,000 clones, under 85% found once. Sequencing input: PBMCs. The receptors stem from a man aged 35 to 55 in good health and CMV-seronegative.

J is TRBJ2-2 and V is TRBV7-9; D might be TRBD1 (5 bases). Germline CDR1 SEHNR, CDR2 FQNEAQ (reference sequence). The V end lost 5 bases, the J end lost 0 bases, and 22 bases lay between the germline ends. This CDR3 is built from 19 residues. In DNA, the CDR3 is TGTGCCAGCAGCCCAACCCTCAGGGTTACTGTATCGAACACCGGGGAGCTGTTTTTT. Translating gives CASSPTLRVTVSNTGELFF. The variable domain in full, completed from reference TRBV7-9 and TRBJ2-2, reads DTGVSQNPRHKITKRGQNVTFRCDPISEHNRLYWYRQTLGQGPEFLTYFQNEAQLEKSRLLSDRFSAERPKGSFSTLEIQRTEQGDSAMYLCASSPTLRVTVSNTGELFFGEGSRLTVL.

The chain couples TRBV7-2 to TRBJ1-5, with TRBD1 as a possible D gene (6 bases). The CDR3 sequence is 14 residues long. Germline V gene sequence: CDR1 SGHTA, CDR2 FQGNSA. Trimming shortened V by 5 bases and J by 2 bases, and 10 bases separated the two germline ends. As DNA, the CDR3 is TGTGCCAGCAGCGAACAGGGAGGCAATCAGCCCCAGCATTTT. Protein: CASSEQGGNQPQHF.

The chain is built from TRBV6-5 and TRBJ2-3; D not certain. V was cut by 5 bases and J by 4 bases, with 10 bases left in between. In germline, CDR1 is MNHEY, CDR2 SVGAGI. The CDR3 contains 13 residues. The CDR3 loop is CASSTYRADTQYF. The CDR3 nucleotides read TGTGCCAGCAGTACTTACCGGGCAGATACGCAGTATTTT.

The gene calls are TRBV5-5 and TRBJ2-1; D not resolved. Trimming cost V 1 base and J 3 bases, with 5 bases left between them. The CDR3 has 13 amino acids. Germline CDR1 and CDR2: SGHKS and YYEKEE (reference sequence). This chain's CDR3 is CASSLNYYNEQFF. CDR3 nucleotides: TGTGCCAGCAGCTTGAATTACTACAATGAGCAGTTCTTC. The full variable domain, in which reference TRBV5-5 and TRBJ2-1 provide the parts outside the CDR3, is DAGVTQSPTHLIKTRGQQVTLRCSPISGHKSVSWYQQVLGQGPQFIFQYYEKEERGRGNFPDRFSARQFPNYSSELNVNALLLGDSALYLCASSLNYYNEQFFGPGTRLTVL.

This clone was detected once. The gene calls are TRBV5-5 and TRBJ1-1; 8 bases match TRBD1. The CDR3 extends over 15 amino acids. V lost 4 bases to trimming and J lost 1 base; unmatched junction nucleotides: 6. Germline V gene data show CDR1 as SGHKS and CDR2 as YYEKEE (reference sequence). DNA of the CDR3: TGTGCCAGCAGCAACGGACAGGGAAGGAACACTGAAGCTTTCTTT. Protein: CASSNGQGRNTEAFF.

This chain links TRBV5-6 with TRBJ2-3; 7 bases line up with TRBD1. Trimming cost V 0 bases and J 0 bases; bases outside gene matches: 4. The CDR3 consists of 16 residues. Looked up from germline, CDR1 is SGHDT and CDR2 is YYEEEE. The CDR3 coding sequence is TGTGCCAGCAGCTTGGTGACAGGGCTAAGCACAGATACGCAGTATTTT. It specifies CASSLVTGLSTDTQYF.

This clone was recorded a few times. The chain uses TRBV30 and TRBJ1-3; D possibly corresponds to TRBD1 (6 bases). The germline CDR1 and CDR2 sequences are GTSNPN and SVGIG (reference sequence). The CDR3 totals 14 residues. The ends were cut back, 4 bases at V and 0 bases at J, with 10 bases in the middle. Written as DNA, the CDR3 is TGTGCCTGGACGACAGGACCCTCTGGAAACACCATATATTTT. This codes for CAWTTGPSGNTIYF.

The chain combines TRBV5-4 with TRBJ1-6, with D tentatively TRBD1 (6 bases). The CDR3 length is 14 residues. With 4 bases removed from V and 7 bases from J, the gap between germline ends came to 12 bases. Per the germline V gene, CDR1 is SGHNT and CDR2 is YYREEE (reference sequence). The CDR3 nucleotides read TGTGCCAGCAGCCAGGACAGAGACAATTCACCCCTCCACTTT. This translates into CASSQDRDNSPLHF.

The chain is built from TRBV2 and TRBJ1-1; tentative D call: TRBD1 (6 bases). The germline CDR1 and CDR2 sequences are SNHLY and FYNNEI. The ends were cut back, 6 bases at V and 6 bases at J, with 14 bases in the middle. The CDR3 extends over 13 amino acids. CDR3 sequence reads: CASSPDRSPEAFF. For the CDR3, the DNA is TGTGCCAGCAGCCCGGACAGATCTCCTGAAGCTTTCTTT.